This paragraph reports one T cell receptor beta chain. The CDR3 runs 17 residues. Germline V gene sequence: CDR1 LNHDA, CDR2 SQIVND (reference sequence). V lost 6 bases to trimming and J lost 0 bases, with 15 bases between them. This entry belongs to a study of T cell responses to AZD1222 COVID-19 vaccine. Study-wide background: Recipients boosted at about 4 weeks or about 12 weeks are pooled.

Assay: immunoSEQ multiplex PCR; the TCRdb copy retains only in-frame clones and omits some. The sample comprises 130,000 or so clones, more than 90% of which are singletons, and 1.6% rests with the top ten. Sequenced material: peripheral blood, taken on day 0 of AZD1222 vaccination. The J gene is TRBJ2-6, the V gene TRBV19, with D perhaps TRBD2 (6 bases). The receptor comes from an adult in good health. The CDR3 coding sequence is TGTGCCAGTAGAAAGGAATCCGGGGGCTCTGGGGCCAACGTCCTGACTTTC. Protein: CASRKESGGSGANVLTF.